This T cell receptor beta chain emerged from a study of early T cells in non-severe SARS-CoV-2 infection. Whole-study context: Alpha and beta chains were unpaired, from unsorted whole-blood bulk RNA.

This clonotype has a handful of counts. TCRdb re-called the 5' RACE reads through MiXCR, storing one row per CDR3 protein. This table holds fewer than 100,000 distinct CDR3 sequences, 15% to 20% found once. The V gene lost 7 bases and the J gene lost 4 bases, with 12 bases spanning the gap. Germline V lookup: CDR1 SQVTM, CDR2 ANQGSEA. The CDR3 length is 12 residues. This clonotype originated in an adult who was a healthcare worker with PCR-confirmed SARS-CoV-2 infection or an uninfected control (not recorded which). V gene TRBV29-1 combines with J gene TRBJ2-3; TRBD1 or TRBD2 may be the D gene (5 bases each). The sample was whole blood. The CDR3 loop reads CSGGTGPDTQYF. CDR3 nucleotides: TGCAGCGGGGGGACCGGCCCAGATACGCAGTATTTT.